This T cell receptor beta chain stems from a study of cytomegalovirus exposure and HLA in healthy donors. PCR amplification relied on 60 Vbeta primers (plus 13 Jbeta primers). Profiled with immunoSEQ multiplex PCR; TCRdb holds only in-frame clones, not every one. Seen here are 90,000 to 100,000 clones, approximately 76% observed once, and the top ten hold around 7%. Trimming took 2 bases from V and 3 from J; bases not matched to a gene: 9. CDR1 SGHRS and CDR2 YFSETQ come from the germline V gene. The CDR3 extends over 16 amino acids. The sequence was collected from a man aged 40-49 years in good health and CMV-seropositive. Specimen: PBMCs. J is TRBJ2-7 and V is TRBV5-1, with 9 bases lining up with TRBD1. CDR3 bases: TGCGCCAGCAGCTTAGCCACAGGGGGCACTAACTACGAGCAGTACTTC. Residues: CASSLATGGTNYEQYF.